The present T cell receptor (beta chain) was sequenced within a study of T cells in localized non-small cell lung cancer. Findings of the study overall: Uninvolved adjacent lung had higher T cell clonality than tumor and all other tissues. As only one tumor region underwent sequencing, heterogeneity remains possible. The study detected a median 57 of the top 100 tumor clones in adjacent lung.

Method: immunoSEQ multiplex PCR; TCRdb's copy keeps in-frame clones and lacks some. The sample shows over 45,000 clones, approximately 75% of them seen only once. On this clone: The antigen remains undetermined.

This CDR3 contains 11 residues. From germline, CDR1 is LNHDA and CDR2 SQIVND (reference sequence). The V and J ends lost 4 bases and 5 bases respectively, with 5 bases between them. This chain connects TRBV19 to TRBJ1-1; D gene ambiguous. This TCR was sampled from a man aged 40 to 75 with stage I squamous cell lung carcinoma. Source: peripheral blood, taken before any cancer treatment. The CDR3 reads CASSSWTEAFF. CDR3 nucleotide sequence: TGTGCCAGTAGTAGTTGGACTGAAGCTTTCTTT. The full variable domain, in which reference TRBV19 and TRBJ1-1 provide the parts outside the CDR3, is DGGITQSPKYLFRKEGQNVTLSCEQNLNHDAMYWYRQDPGQGLRLIYYSQIVNDFQKGDIAEGYSVSREKKESFPLTVTSAQKNPTAFYLCASSSWTEAFFGQGTRLTVV.